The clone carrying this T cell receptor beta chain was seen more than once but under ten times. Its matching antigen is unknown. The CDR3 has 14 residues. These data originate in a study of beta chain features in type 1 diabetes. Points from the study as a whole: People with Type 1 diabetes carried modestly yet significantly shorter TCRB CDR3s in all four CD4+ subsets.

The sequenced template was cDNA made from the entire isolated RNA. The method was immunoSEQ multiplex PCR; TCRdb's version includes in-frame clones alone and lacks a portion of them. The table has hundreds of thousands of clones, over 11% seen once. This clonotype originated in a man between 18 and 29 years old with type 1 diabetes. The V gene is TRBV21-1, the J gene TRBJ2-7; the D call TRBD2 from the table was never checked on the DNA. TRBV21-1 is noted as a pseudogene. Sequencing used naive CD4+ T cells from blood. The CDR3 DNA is TGTGCCAGCAGCGTCACTAGCGGGGTGTACGAGCAGTACTTC. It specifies CASSVTSGVYEQYF.